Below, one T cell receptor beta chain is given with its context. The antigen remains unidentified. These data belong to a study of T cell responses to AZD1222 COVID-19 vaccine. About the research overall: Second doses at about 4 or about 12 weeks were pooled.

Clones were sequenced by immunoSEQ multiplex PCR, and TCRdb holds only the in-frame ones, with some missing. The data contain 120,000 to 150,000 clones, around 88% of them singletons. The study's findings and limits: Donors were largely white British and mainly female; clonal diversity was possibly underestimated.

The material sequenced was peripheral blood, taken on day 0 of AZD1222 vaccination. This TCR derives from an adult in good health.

The chain's CDR3 is CASSITSGQGANSPLHF. DNA for the CDR3: TGTGCCAGTAGTATCACTTCAGGACAGGGCGCTAATTCACCCCTCCACTTT. This chain connects TRBV19 to TRBJ1-6, with TRBD1 matching 8 bases. Germline loops: CDR1 LNHDA, CDR2 SQIVND (reference sequence). The CDR3 length is 17 residues. Unmatched junction bases numbered 10, after V lost 3 bases and J lost 6 bases.